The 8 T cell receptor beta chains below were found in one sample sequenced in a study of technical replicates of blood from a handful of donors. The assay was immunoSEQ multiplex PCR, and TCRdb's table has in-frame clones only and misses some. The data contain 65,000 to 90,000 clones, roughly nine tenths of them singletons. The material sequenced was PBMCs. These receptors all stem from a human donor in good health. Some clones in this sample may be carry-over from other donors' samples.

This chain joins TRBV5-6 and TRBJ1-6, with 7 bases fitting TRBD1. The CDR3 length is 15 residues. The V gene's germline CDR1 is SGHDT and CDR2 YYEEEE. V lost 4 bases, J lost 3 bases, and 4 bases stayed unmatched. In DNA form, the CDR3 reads TGTGCCAGCAGCCCCGCAGGGGGCTATAATTCACCCCTCCACTTT. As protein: CASSPAGGYNSPLHF.

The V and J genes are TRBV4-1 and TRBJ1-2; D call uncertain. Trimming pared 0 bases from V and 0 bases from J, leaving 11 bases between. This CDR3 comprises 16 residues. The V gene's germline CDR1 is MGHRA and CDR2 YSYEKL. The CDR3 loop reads CASSQEQASANYGYTF. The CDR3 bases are TGCGCCAGCAGCCAAGAGCAGGCTTCAGCTAACTATGGCTACACCTTC.

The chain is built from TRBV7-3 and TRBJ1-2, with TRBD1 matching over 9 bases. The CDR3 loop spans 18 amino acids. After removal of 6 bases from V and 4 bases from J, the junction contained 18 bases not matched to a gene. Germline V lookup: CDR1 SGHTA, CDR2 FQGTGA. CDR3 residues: CASSFLDRGNGVFYGYTF. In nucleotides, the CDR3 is TGTGCCAGCAGTTTCCTCGACAGGGGGAACGGTGTTTTCTATGGCTACACCTTC.

The CDR3 DNA follows: TGTGCCAGCAGTGAATTCGTCAGGGAACGGGAGCAGTACTTC. This codes for CASSEFVREREQYF. The rearrangement uses TRBV2 and TRBJ2-7; D possibly corresponds to TRBD1 (5 bases). Trimming cost V 2 bases and J 7 bases, with 15 bases left between them. The CDR3 totals 14 residues. The germline CDR1 and CDR2 sequences are SNHLY and FYNNEI. Combining the CDR3 with reference TRBV2 and TRBJ2-7 gives the whole variable domain EPEVTQTPSHQVTQMGQEVILRCVPISNHLYFYWYRQILGQKVEFLVSFYNNEISEKSEIFDDQFSVERPDGSNFTLKIRSTKLEDSAMYFCASSEFVREREQYFGPGTRLTVT.

Written as DNA, the CDR3 is TGTGCCAGTACCCCTAGGACAGGGAACACCGGGGAGCTGTTTTTT. It specifies CASTPRTGNTGELFF. The rearrangement joins TRBV19 to TRBJ2-2; 7 nucleotides align to TRBD1. Germline V gene lookup returns CDR1 LNHDA and CDR2 SQIVND (reference sequence). The V gene end was trimmed by 7 bases and the J gene end by 1 base; junction bases not matched to a gene: 6. The CDR3 runs 15 residues.

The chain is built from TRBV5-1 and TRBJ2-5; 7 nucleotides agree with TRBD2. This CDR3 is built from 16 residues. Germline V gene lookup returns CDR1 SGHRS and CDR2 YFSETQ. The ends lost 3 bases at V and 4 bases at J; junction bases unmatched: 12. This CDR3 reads CASSSFGNTGGETQYF. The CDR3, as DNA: TGCGCCAGCAGCTCCTTCGGGAACACGGGGGGAGAGACCCAGTACTTC.

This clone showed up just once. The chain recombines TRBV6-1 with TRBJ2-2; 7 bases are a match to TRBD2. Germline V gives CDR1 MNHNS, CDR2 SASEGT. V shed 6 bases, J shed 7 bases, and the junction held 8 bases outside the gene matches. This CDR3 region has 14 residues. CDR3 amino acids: CASRRLAGIGELFF. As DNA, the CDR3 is TGTGCCAGCAGACGACTAGCCGGTATCGGGGAGCTGTTTTTT.

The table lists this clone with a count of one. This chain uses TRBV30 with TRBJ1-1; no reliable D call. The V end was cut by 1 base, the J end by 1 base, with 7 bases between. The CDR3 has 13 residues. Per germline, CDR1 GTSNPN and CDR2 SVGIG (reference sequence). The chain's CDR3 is CAWSGQANTEAFF. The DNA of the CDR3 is TGTGCCTGGAGTGGTCAGGCGAACACTGAAGCTTTCTTT.